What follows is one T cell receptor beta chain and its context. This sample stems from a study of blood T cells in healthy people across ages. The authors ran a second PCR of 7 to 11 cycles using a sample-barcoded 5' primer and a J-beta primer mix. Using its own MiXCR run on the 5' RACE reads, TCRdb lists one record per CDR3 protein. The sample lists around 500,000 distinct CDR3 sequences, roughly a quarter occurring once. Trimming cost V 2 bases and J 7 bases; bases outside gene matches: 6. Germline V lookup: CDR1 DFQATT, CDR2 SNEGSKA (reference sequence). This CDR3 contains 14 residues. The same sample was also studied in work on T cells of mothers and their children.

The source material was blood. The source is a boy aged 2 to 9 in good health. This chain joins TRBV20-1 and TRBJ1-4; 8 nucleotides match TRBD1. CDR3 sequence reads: CSARRTGTGEKLFF. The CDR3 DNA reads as TGCAGTGCTAGAAGGACAGGGACGGGTGAAAAACTGTTTTTT.